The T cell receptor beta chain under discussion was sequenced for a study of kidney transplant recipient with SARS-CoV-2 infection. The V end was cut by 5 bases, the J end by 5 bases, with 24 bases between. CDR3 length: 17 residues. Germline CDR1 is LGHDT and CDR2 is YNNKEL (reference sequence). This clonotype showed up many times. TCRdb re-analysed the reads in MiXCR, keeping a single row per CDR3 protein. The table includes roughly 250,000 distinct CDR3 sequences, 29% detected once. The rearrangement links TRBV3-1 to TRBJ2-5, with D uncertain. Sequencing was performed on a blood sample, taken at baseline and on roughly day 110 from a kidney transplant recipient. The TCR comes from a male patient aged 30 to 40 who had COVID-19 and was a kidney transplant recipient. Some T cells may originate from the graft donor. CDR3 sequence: CASSSVSPISFSETQYF. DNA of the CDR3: TGTGCCAGCAGCAGTGTCAGTCCCATTTCTTTCTCTGAGACCCAGTACTTC.